A single sample gave rise to the 24 T cell receptor beta chains below, sequenced in a study of OX40 agonist ivuxolimab in advanced cancers. This table comes from immunoSEQ multiplex PCR, and its TCRdb copy is limited to in-frame clones, with some not included. The sample carries around 69,000 clones, around 87% recorded once. The sequenced sample was CD4+ or CD8+ T cells sorted from blood, obtained in a trial of the OX40 agonist ivuxolimab. These receptors were obtained from an adult with an advanced solid tumor such as melanoma, head and neck, liver or kidney cancer.

This clone was detected only once. The chain recombines TRBV29-1 with TRBJ2-1, with 9 nucleotides matching TRBD1. Germline V lookup: CDR1 SQVTM, CDR2 ANQGSEA. V lost 5 bases and J lost 0; bases outside the gene matches: 5. The CDR3 is made up of 15 amino acids. The CDR3 region is CSVHGTGSSYNEQFF. The CDR3 DNA is TGCAGCGTTCATGGGACAGGGAGCTCCTACAATGAGCAGTTCTTC.

This clone turned up a few times. The chain is built from TRBV29-1 and TRBJ1-1; D not certain. CDR3 length: 11 amino acids. V dropped 4 bases and J dropped 4 bases, with 7 bases sitting between them. The germline V gene has CDR1 SQVTM and CDR2 ANQGSEA. The CDR3, as DNA: TGCAGCGTTGGTTTTGCCACTGAAGCTTTCTTT. Its translation: CSVGFATEAFF.

V gene TRBV6-6 combines with J gene TRBJ2-2, with D uncertain. V was clipped by 2 bases and J by 6 bases, with 7 bases between them. This CDR3 comprises 13 residues. CDR1 is MNHNY, CDR2 SVGAGI, per germline (reference sequence). This CDR3 reads CASSYAASGELFF. The CDR3 DNA sequence: TGTGCCAGCAGTTACGCGGCTTCCGGGGAGCTGTTTTTT.

This clone was observed once. J is TRBJ1-2 and V is TRBV28; a weak D match, TRBD1 (5 bases). This CDR3 spans 14 amino acids. The germline CDR1 and CDR2 sequences are MDHEN and SYDVKM. Trimming took off 6 bases at V and 11 bases at J, with 22 bases between the two ends. The DNA for the CDR3 is TGTGCCAGCAGCGAATTCCAAGGGAGGGGCCTATACACCTTC. Protein: CASSEFQGRGLYTF.

This rearrangement joins TRBV25-1 to TRBJ1-1; 7 bases fit TRBD1. Losses at the gene ends were 4 bases for V and 5 bases for J; bases not matched to a gene: 4. Germline V gene lookup returns CDR1 MGHDK and CDR2 SYGVNS. The CDR3 loop spans 13 amino acids. CDR3 DNA sequence: TGTGCCAGCAGTGTAGGGGGCCCTACTGAAGCTTTCTTT. It encodes CASSVGGPTEAFF.

A single count supports this clone. V is TRBV10-2 and J is TRBJ2-7; 8 bases agree with TRBD2. The CDR3 spans 14 residues. Trimming cost V 5 bases and J 0 bases; bases outside gene matches: 3. Looked up from germline, CDR1 is WSHSY and CDR2 is SAAADI. CDR3 nucleotide sequence: TGCGCCAGCAGTATCAGCGGGAGCTCCTACGAGCAGTACTTC. It yields the protein CASSISGSSYEQYF.

The chain uses TRBV25-1 and TRBJ1-1; D gene unclear. The CDR3 loop spans 13 amino acids. V lost 4 bases and J lost 1, with 7 bases in between. Looked up from germline, CDR1 is MGHDK and CDR2 is SYGVNS. Here the CDR3 reads CASSVVGNTEAFF. In nucleotides, the CDR3 is TGTGCCAGCAGTGTCGTCGGGAACACTGAAGCTTTCTTT.

This clone was detected only once. The chain has TRBV29-1 and TRBJ1-2; TRBD1 is a possible D gene (5 bases). CDR1 is SQVTM, CDR2 ANQGSEA, per germline. The CDR3 loop spans 16 amino acids. Deletions cut 0 bases from V and 7 bases from J, with 21 bases between. This chain's CDR3 is CSVEDIRAEIGGGYTF. CDR3 nucleotide sequence: TGCAGCGTTGAAGATATCAGGGCTGAAATTGGGGGTGGCTACACCTTC.

This chain joins TRBV6-6 and TRBJ1-3, with 7 bases lining up with TRBD1. Germline CDR1 is MNHNY and CDR2 is SVGAGI (reference sequence). This CDR3 spans 15 amino acids. After removal of 2 bases from V and 0 bases from J, the junction contained 1 base not matched to a gene. The DNA for the CDR3 is TGTGCCAGCAGTTACCGGGACAGCTCTGGAAACACCATATATTTT. It specifies CASSYRDSSGNTIYF.

The CDR3 is CASSLVDGMNTEAFF. CDR3 nucleotide sequence: TGTGCCAGCAGCTTAGTTGACGGCATGAACACTGAAGCTTTCTTT. V and J are TRBV7-9 and TRBJ1-1; D call uncertain. The CDR3 covers 15 residues. The germline V gene encodes CDR1 SEHNR and CDR2 FQNEAQ (reference sequence). V lost 1 base to trimming and J lost 0 bases, with 9 bases between them.

The chain combines TRBV19 with TRBJ2-2, with D maybe TRBD1 (6 bases). Trimming shortened V by 1 base and J by 0 bases, and 9 bases separated the two germline ends. Looked up from germline, CDR1 is LNHDA and CDR2 is SQIVND (reference sequence). The length of the CDR3 is 16 residues. CDR3 nucleotide sequence: TGTGCCAGTAGTATAGTTGGGGGCACGAACACCGGGGAGCTGTTTTTT. This encodes CASSIVGGTNTGELFF.

This clone has just one count. The chain is built from TRBV30 and TRBJ1-2, with D possibly TRBD1 on 6 matching bases. The CDR3 has 12 amino acids. V was clipped by 5 bases and J by 9 bases, with 16 bases between them. The germline V gene encodes CDR1 GTSNPN and CDR2 SVGIG (reference sequence). Here the CDR3 reads CAWDTAGERYTF. The CDR3 coding sequence is TGTGCCTGGGACACCGCAGGGGAACGCTACACCTTC.

The chain recombines TRBV15 with TRBJ1-4; 8 bases fit TRBD1. The CDR3 is made up of 13 amino acids. The trim removed 8 bases at V and 3 bases at J, leaving 2 bases unmatched. Germline CDR1 is LNHNV and CDR2 is YYDKDF (reference sequence). The CDR3 protein is CATRTGPNEKLFF. Written as DNA, the CDR3 is TGTGCCACCCGGACAGGGCCTAATGAAAAACTGTTTTTT.

The gene calls are TRBV5-8 and TRBJ1-5, with D maybe TRBD1 (6 bases). The CDR3 extends over 15 amino acids. Trimming removed 3 bases from V and 7 bases from J, with 17 bases in between. Germline loops: CDR1 SGHTS, CDR2 YDEGEE. CDR3 nucleotides: TGTGCCAGCAGCTCCCAGGGGTATTTCGCGCAGCCCCAGCATTTT. It codes for CASSSQGYFAQPQHF. Filled out from reference TRBV5-8 and TRBJ1-5, the complete variable domain reads EAGVTQSPTHLIKTRGQQATLRCSPISGHTSVYWYQQALGLGLQFLLWYDEGEERNRGNFPPRFSGRQFPNYSSELNVNALELEDSALYLCASSSQGYFAQPQHFGDGTRLSIL.

The J gene is TRBJ2-1, the V gene TRBV27; the D gene is possibly TRBD2 (5 bases). V lost 4 bases and J 0 bases, leaving 7 bases between the germline ends. The CDR3 length is 14 residues. Germline V gives CDR1 MNHEY, CDR2 SMNVEV (reference sequence). CDR3 loop: CASSSGDSYNEQFF. For the CDR3, the DNA is TGTGCCAGCAGTTCCGGGGACTCCTACAATGAGCAGTTCTTC.

This chain joins TRBV15 and TRBJ2-1; possibly TRBD1 for D (6 bases). V shed 2 bases and J shed 3 bases, with 17 bases lying between them. Germline values: CDR1 LNHNV, CDR2 YYDKDF (reference sequence). This CDR3 has 17 amino acids. CDR3 sequence: CATSRPGQRIGYNEQFF. As DNA, the CDR3 is TGTGCCACCAGCAGACCCGGACAGCGAATAGGCTACAATGAGCAGTTCTTC.

This chain connects TRBV30 to TRBJ1-1; no clear D gene. V lost 4 bases and J 6 bases, leaving 9 bases between the germline ends. This CDR3 has 11 residues. Germline assignment: CDR1 GTSNPN and CDR2 SVGIG (reference sequence). The CDR3 loop is CAWINGAEAFF. For the CDR3, the DNA is TGTGCCTGGATTAACGGAGCTGAAGCTTTCTTT. Complete variable domain (other parts from reference TRBV30 and TRBJ1-1): SQTIHQWPATLVQPVGSPLSLECTVEGTSNPNLYWYRQAAGRGLQLLFYSVGIGQISSEVPQNLSASRPQDRQFILSSKKLLLSDSGFYLCAWINGAEAFFGQGTRLTVV.

This CDR3 reads CASSGHLGPSGPQHF. The CDR3 DNA is TGTGCCAGCAGTGGCCACTTGGGGCCCTCGGGGCCCCAGCATTTT. This chain joins TRBV27 and TRBJ1-5, with D possibly TRBD1 on 5 matching bases. Germline CDR1 MNHEY, CDR2 SMNVEV (reference sequence). The ends were cut back, 5 bases at V and 9 bases at J, with 20 bases in the middle. This CDR3 contains 15 residues.

The gene calls are TRBV18 and TRBJ2-7; D is uncertain. Trimming removed 3 bases at V and 5 bases at J, with 8 bases between. The length of the CDR3 is 12 residues. CDR1 and CDR2 from the germline V gene are KGHSH and LQKENI. CDR3 amino acids: CASSPPSDEQYF. The DNA for the CDR3 is TGTGCCAGCTCACCCCCTTCCGACGAGCAGTACTTC.

The rearrangement links TRBV21-1 to TRBJ2-5; the table gives TRBD1 as D, unverified against the DNA. TRBV21-1 is termed a pseudogene. The CDR3 loop spans 16 amino acids. CDR3 loop: CASSKSQGAVPETQYF. Written as DNA, the CDR3 is TGTGCCAGCAGCAAATCACAGGGGGCAGTTCCGGAGACCCAGTACTTC.

The gene calls are TRBV11-2 and TRBJ1-4; D is perhaps TRBD1 (5 bases). Germline values: CDR1 SGHAT, CDR2 FQNNGV. The CDR3 is made up of 12 amino acids. This CDR3 is CFPDTGNEKLFF. The CDR3 nucleotides read TGTTTTCCGGACACAGGTAATGAAAAACTGTTTTTT. The full variable domain, rest sourced from reference TRBV11-2 and TRBJ1-4, is EAGVAQSPRYKIIEKRQSVAFWCNPISGHATLYWYQQILGQGPKLLIQFQNNGVVDDSQLPKDRFSAERLKGVDSTLKIQPAKLEDSAVYLCFPDTGNEKLFFGSGTQLSVL.

This clone was counted once. The J gene is TRBJ1-2, the V gene TRBV2; TRBD1 agrees at 8 bases. CDR1 is SNHLY, CDR2 FYNNEI, per germline. The CDR3 spans 15 residues. The V segment lost 5 bases and the J segment 4 bases; nucleotides outside the gene matches: 9. The CDR3: CASSTQDRVFYGYTF. CDR3 nucleotide sequence: TGTGCCAGCAGTACACAGGACAGGGTATTCTATGGCTACACCTTC.

V gene TRBV6-5 combines with J gene TRBJ1-1, with D perhaps TRBD1 (6 bases). Germline-derived CDR1 and CDR2 are MNHEY and SVGAGI. V was shortened by 0 bases and J by 5 bases, with 10 bases between the two germline ends. CDR3 length: 14 residues. As DNA, the CDR3 is TGTGCCAGCAGTTACTCTTCAGGGGAGACTGAAGCTTTCTTT. Protein sequence: CASSYSSGETEAFF.

The V call is TRBV11-3, the J call TRBJ2-1; maybe TRBD2 (6 bases). V lost 3 bases to trimming and J lost 8 bases, with 14 bases between them. The CDR3 consists of 14 residues. Germline V gene sequence: CDR1 SGHNT, CDR2 YENEEA. The CDR3, as DNA: TGTGCCAGCAGCTTCGGGGGAGTGTGGGATGAGCAGTTCTTC. Translated: CASSFGGVWDEQFF. The full variable domain, completed using reference TRBV11-3 and TRBJ2-1, is EAGVVQSPRYKIIEKKQPVAFWCNPISGHNTLYWYLQNLGQGPELLIRYENEEAVDDSQLPKDRFSAERLKGVDSTLKIQPAELGDSAVYLCASSFGGVWDEQFFGPGTRLTVL.